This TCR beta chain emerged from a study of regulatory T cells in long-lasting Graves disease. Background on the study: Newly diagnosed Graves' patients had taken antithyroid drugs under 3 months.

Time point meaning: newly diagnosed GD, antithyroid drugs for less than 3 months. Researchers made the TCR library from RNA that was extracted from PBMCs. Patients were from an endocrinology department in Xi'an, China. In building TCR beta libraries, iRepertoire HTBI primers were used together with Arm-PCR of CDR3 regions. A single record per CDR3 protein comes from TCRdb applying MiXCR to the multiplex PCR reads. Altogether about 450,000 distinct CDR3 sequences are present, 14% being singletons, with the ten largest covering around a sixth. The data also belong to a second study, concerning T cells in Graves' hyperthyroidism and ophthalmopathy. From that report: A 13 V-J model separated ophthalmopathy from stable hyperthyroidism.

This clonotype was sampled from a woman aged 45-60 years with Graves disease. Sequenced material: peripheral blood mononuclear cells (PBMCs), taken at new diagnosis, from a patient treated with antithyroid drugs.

CDR3 residues: CASSLQGLLTYEQYF. CDR3 DNA sequence: TGTGCCAGCAGCTTGCAGGGGCTTCTGACCTACGAGCAGTACTTC. The chain joins TRBV5-5 to TRBJ2-7; D perhaps matches TRBD1 (6 bases). V lost 1 base, J lost 2 bases, and 13 bases lay in between. This CDR3 spans 15 amino acids. The germline V gene has CDR1 SGHKS and CDR2 YYEKEE (reference sequence).